The 30 T cell receptor beta chains given below trace back to one sample, sequenced in a study of shared clonotypes between healthy human individuals. Data came from immunoSEQ multiplex PCR; TCRdb stores just in-frame clones and leaves some out. The sample has fewer than 350,000 clones, around nine tenths seen once; the top ten hold under 20%. Sequencing input: memory CD8+ T cells sorted from blood. Documented subset: CD45RO+ cells pooled with CCR7-negative TemRA cells. These receptors were collected from a man between 18 and 29 years old in good health.

The CDR3 nucleotides read TGCGCCAGCCATAGGACGGACATGAACACTGAAGCTTTCTTT. This translates into CASHRTDMNTEAFF. The chain recombines TRBV5-1 with TRBJ1-1; D perhaps matches TRBD1 (5 bases). V was clipped by 7 bases and J by 0 bases, with 13 bases between them. CDR1 is SGHRS, CDR2 YFSETQ, per germline. The CDR3 extends over 14 amino acids.

The chain carries TRBV5-4 and TRBJ2-7; D remains ambiguous. From germline, CDR1 is SGHNT and CDR2 YYREEE (reference sequence). V lost 4 bases, J lost 0 bases, and 8 bases lay in between. This CDR3 spans 13 amino acids. CDR3 region: CASSLRNSYEQYF. DNA of the CDR3: TGTGCCAGCAGCCTCCGCAACTCCTACGAGCAGTACTTC.

This chain connects TRBV9 to TRBJ2-1; D may be TRBD1 or TRBD2 (5 bases each). Germline-derived CDR1 and CDR2 are SGDLS and YYNGEE. The CDR3 extends over 15 amino acids. V was shortened by 1 base and J by 7 bases, with 15 bases between the two germline ends. The CDR3 reads CASSVSGDAVNEQFF. The CDR3 region has the DNA TGTGCCAGCAGCGTATCTGGGGACGCAGTGAATGAGCAGTTCTTC. The full variable domain, with the rest looked up from reference TRBV9 and TRBJ2-1, is DSGVTQTPKHLITATGQRVTLRCSPRSGDLSVYWYQQSLDQGLQFLIQYYNGEERAKGNILERFSAQQFPDLHSELNLSSLELGDSALYFCASSVSGDAVNEQFFGPGTRLTVL.

The chain combines TRBV7-6 with TRBJ2-7, with 7 bases aligning to TRBD1. V lost 4 bases, J lost 1 base, and 7 bases stayed unmatched. From germline, CDR1 is SGHVS and CDR2 FNYEAQ. The CDR3 sequence is 15 residues long. CDR3 bases: TGTGCCAGCAGCTCGAGACAGGGAAAGTCCTACGAGCAGTACTTC. Encoded protein: CASSSRQGKSYEQYF.

The rearrangement links TRBV10-3 to TRBJ2-5; D ambiguous. The V and J ends lost 0 bases and 3 bases respectively, with 8 bases between them. Germline loops: CDR1 ENHRY, CDR2 SYGVKD. CDR3 length equals 14 residues. Here the CDR3 DNA reads TGTGCCATCAGTGAGTCGATGGCAGAAGAGACCCAGTACTTC. This gives the protein CAISESMAEETQYF.

V usage is TRBV7-9 and J usage is TRBJ1-5; D may be TRBD1 (6 bases). Deletions cut 5 bases from V and 2 bases from J, with 13 bases between. CDR3 length: 15 residues. In germline, CDR1 is SEHNR, CDR2 FQNEAQ (reference sequence). The CDR3 nucleotides are TGTGCCAGCAGCCGGACGGGGGCTGGCAATCAGCCCCAGCATTTT. As protein: CASSRTGAGNQPQHF. Supplemented by reference TRBV7-9 and TRBJ1-5, the full variable domain reads DTGVSQNPRHKITKRGQNVTFRCDPISEHNRLYWYRQTLGQGPEFLTYFQNEAQLEKSRLLSDRFSAERPKGSFSTLEIQRTEQGDSAMYLCASSRTGAGNQPQHFGDGTRLSIL.

This sequence joins TRBV11-2 and TRBJ2-5; 9 bases map to TRBD2. J lost 0 bases, V lost 5 bases, and 10 bases had no gene match. The germline V gene has CDR1 SGHAT and CDR2 FQNNGV. This CDR3 has 17 amino acids. CDR3: CASSQGLARGDQETQYF. The CDR3 nucleotides are TGTGCCAGCAGCCAGGGACTAGCCCGGGGGGACCAAGAGACCCAGTACTTC.

The chain uses TRBV4-3 and TRBJ2-7, with a possible D match to TRBD1 (5 bases). V lost 1 base and J lost 2, with 9 bases in between. The CDR3 sequence is 14 residues long. Germline CDR1 reads LGHNA; CDR2 reads YSLEER. The CDR3 nucleotides are TGCGCCAGCAGCCAAGTCAGGGAAGCCTACGAGCAGTACTTC. Its translation is CASSQVREAYEQYF.

The rearrangement uses TRBV5-6 and TRBJ2-7, with D unresolved. V was cut by 4 bases and J by 2 bases, with 10 bases left in between. Germline V gene sequence: CDR1 SGHDT, CDR2 YYEEEE. The CDR3 totals 13 residues. This CDR3 is CASSPGSTYEQYF. The CDR3 DNA is TGTGCCAGCAGCCCCGGCTCTACCTACGAGCAGTACTTC.

The chain links TRBV7-6 to TRBJ2-1; maybe TRBD2 (6 bases). The CDR3 runs 15 residues. V lost 0 bases, J lost 1 base, and 7 bases lay in between. CDR1 SGHVS and CDR2 FNYEAQ come from the germline V gene. In DNA form, the CDR3 reads TGTGCCAGCAGCTTAGCCGGGAGATCCTACAATGAGCAGTTCTTC. Translated: CASSLAGRSYNEQFF.

This chain uses TRBV9 with TRBJ2-1, with D possibly being TRBD1 (5 bases). The germline V and J ends were trimmed by 4 bases and 5 bases, with 16 bases remaining between them. This CDR3 comprises 15 residues. CDR1 and CDR2 (germline): SGDLS, YYNGEE. The CDR3 here is CASSPKGLKNNEQFF. The DNA for the CDR3 is TGTGCCAGCAGCCCCAAGGGGTTGAAAAACAATGAGCAGTTCTTC.

The genes are TRBV29-1 and TRBJ2-2; TRBD2 matches at 7 bases. After removal of 4 bases from V and 5 bases from J, the junction contained 4 bases not matched to a gene. This CDR3 region has 13 residues. Germline V gives CDR1 SQVTM, CDR2 ANQGSEA. The CDR3 nucleotides are TGCAGCGTTGTTTGGGACTATACCGGGGAGCTGTTTTTT. As protein: CSVVWDYTGELFF.

The chain links TRBV7-9 to TRBJ1-2; TRBD1 matches at 7 bases. The CDR3 is 16 residues long. V gave up 5 bases and J gave up 4 bases; unmatched junction bases: 13. Germline CDR1 SEHNR, CDR2 FQNEAQ (reference sequence). CDR3 nucleotide sequence: TGTGCCAGCAGCCAGTCCTGGATAGACAGGGCCTATGGCTACACCTTC. Encoded protein: CASSQSWIDRAYGYTF. Variable domain in full (rest from reference TRBV7-9 and TRBJ1-2): DTGVSQNPRHKITKRGQNVTFRCDPISEHNRLYWYRQTLGQGPEFLTYFQNEAQLEKSRLLSDRFSAERPKGSFSTLEIQRTEQGDSAMYLCASSQSWIDRAYGYTFGSGTRLTVV.

This clone was observed a handful of times. This chain connects TRBV5-6 to TRBJ1-2, with 7 bases fitting TRBD1. This CDR3 has 14 amino acids. Trimming took 0 bases from V and 4 from J; bases not matched to a gene: 3. Germline CDR1 and CDR2: SGHDT and YYEEEE. The CDR3 nucleotides read TGTGCCAGCAGCTTGGAGGGGGCCAGCTATGGCTACACCTTC. Translation gives CASSLEGASYGYTF.

V is TRBV19 and J is TRBJ1-2; 10 bases agree with TRBD1. Germline-derived CDR1 and CDR2 are LNHDA and SQIVND (reference sequence). The J segment lost 6 bases and the V segment lost 6 bases, leaving 10 bases of the junction unmatched. The CDR3 sequence is 15 residues long. CDR3 loop: CASRLAGTGADGYTF. The CDR3 region has the DNA TGTGCCAGTAGACTTGCCGGGACAGGGGCCGATGGCTACACCTTC.

V usage is TRBV27 and J usage is TRBJ1-4, with 7 nucleotides matching TRBD1. V lost 6 bases to trimming and J lost 3 bases; unmatched junction nucleotides: 4. Germline CDR1 reads MNHEY; CDR2 reads SMNVEV (reference sequence). This CDR3 has 14 residues. CDR3: CASSRTGSNEKLFF. Written as DNA, the CDR3 is TGTGCCAGCAGCCGGACAGGCTCTAATGAAAAACTGTTTTTT.

About this clone itself: Within the sample, other DNA sequences also encode this same CDR3. J is TRBJ2-7 and V is TRBV7-2, with no clear D. The CDR3 is made up of 13 amino acids. V lost 5 bases to trimming and J lost 1 base, with 9 bases between them. Germline CDR1 reads SGHTA; CDR2 reads FQGNSA. CDR3 sequence: CASSPIGSYEQYF. The CDR3 DNA follows: TGTGCCAGCAGCCCTATTGGATCCTACGAGCAGTACTTC.

The chain carries TRBV6-5 and TRBJ2-7; 13 nucleotides line up with TRBD2. Trimming removed 6 bases from V and 2 bases from J; junction bases left unmatched: 4. The CDR3 extends over 15 amino acids. Germline lookup yields CDR1 MNHEY and CDR2 SVGAGI. The CDR3 nucleotides read TGTGCCAGCAGACTTGGACTAGCGGGGGCCTACGAGCAGTACTTC. Encoded protein: CASRLGLAGAYEQYF.

This clone was counted a single time. This sequence joins TRBV29-1 and TRBJ1-1; a possible D gene is TRBD1 (5 bases). This CDR3 has 13 residues. V shed 4 bases and J shed 1 base, with 10 bases lying between them. Germline V gives CDR1 SQVTM, CDR2 ANQGSEA. The chain's CDR3 is CSVGGTENTEAFF. The CDR3 DNA reads as TGCAGCGTTGGGGGGACCGAGAACACTGAAGCTTTCTTT.

V is TRBV29-1 and J is TRBJ2-7; D is unclear. This CDR3 is 16 amino acids long. In germline, CDR1 is SQVTM, CDR2 ANQGSEA. Deletions cut 0 bases from V and 0 bases from J, with 15 bases between. The chain's CDR3 is CSVEDRARRPSYEQYF. The CDR3 DNA sequence: TGCAGCGTTGAAGATCGGGCCAGGCGCCCCTCCTACGAGCAGTACTTC.

The chain carries TRBV6-1 and TRBJ2-5; D is ambiguous. Germline V gives CDR1 MNHNS, CDR2 SASEGT. V was shortened by 4 bases and J by 0 bases, with 12 bases between the two germline ends. This CDR3 region has 15 residues. CDR3 DNA sequence: TGTGCCAGCAGTGCCCGACGGGTATACCAAGAGACCCAGTACTTC. This translates into CASSARRVYQETQYF.

The chain joins TRBV4-1 to TRBJ2-7, with TRBD1 as a possible D gene (6 bases). CDR3 length equals 16 residues. V lost 3 bases, J lost 0 bases, and 15 bases lay in between. Germline CDR1 is MGHRA and CDR2 is YSYEKL. In DNA form, the CDR3 reads TGCGCCAGCAGCCATACGTCCGGGACACTCTCCTACGAGCAGTACTTC. It encodes CASSHTSGTLSYEQYF.

V gene TRBV4-1 combines with J gene TRBJ2-5; the match to TRBD2 covers 9 bases. Looked up from germline, CDR1 is MGHRA and CDR2 is YSYEKL. The CDR3 has 15 amino acids. V trimming: 0 bases; J trimming: 4 bases; junction bases outside the gene matches: 3. The CDR3, as DNA: TGCGCCAGCAGCCAAGATAGCGGGGGTGGAGAGACCCAGTACTTC. It translates to CASSQDSGGGETQYF.

This chain uses TRBV4-1 with TRBJ2-2; TRBD1 aligns across 9 bases. V gave up 3 bases and J gave up 5 bases; unmatched junction bases: 7. Germline V gene sequence: CDR1 MGHRA, CDR2 YSYEKL. This CDR3 comprises 16 residues. The CDR3 loop reads CASSQLLQGATGELFF. CDR3 nucleotides: TGCGCCAGCAGCCAGCTACTACAGGGGGCGACCGGGGAGCTGTTTTTT.

The CDR3 protein is CASSPPIQAGELFF. Here the CDR3 DNA reads TGTGCCAGCTCACCACCAATACAGGCCGGGGAGCTGTTTTTT. The chain is built from TRBV18 and TRBJ2-2, with D possibly TRBD1 on 5 matching bases. Trimming left V 0 bases short and J 6 bases short, with 8 bases between. Germline CDR1 reads KGHSH; CDR2 reads LQKENI. The CDR3 covers 14 residues.

The CDR3 DNA follows: TGTGCCAGCAGCAACGACCCGAGCTCTGGAAACACCATATATTTT. The encoded protein is CASSNDPSSGNTIYF. The chain couples TRBV21-1 to TRBJ1-3. TRBV21-1 is an annotated pseudogene. This CDR3 is built from 15 residues.

V is TRBV7-6 and J is TRBJ1-5, with D perhaps matching TRBD1 (6 bases). V lost 3 bases to trimming and J lost 4 bases, with 7 bases between them. This CDR3 is built from 13 residues. Germline-derived CDR1 and CDR2 are SGHVS and FNYEAQ. CDR3 sequence (DNA): TGTGCCAGCAGCTTCGGACAGAATCAGCCCCAGCATTTT. It translates to CASSFGQNQPQHF.

The chain joins TRBV25-1 to TRBJ2-1; D is ambiguous. Per the germline V gene, CDR1 is MGHDK and CDR2 is SYGVNS. V lost 2 bases and J lost 4, with 6 bases in between. This CDR3 is 13 amino acids long. The chain's CDR3 is CASSEKLYNEQFF. The DNA for the CDR3 is TGTGCCAGCAGTGAAAAGCTATACAATGAGCAGTTCTTC.

This chain joins TRBV5-1 and TRBJ1-1; the D is unclear. Germline V gene lookup returns CDR1 SGHRS and CDR2 YFSETQ. The germline V and J ends were trimmed by 2 bases and 5 bases, with 16 bases remaining between them. CDR3 length equals 15 residues. Here the CDR3 DNA reads TGCGCCAGCAGCTTTTACAGAACCCGAGAAACTGAAGCTTTCTTT. Its protein product is CASSFYRTRETEAFF.

This clone was recorded once. The CDR3 DNA reads TGTGCCAGCGATTACAGGGCCTACGAGCAGTACTTC. It translates to CASDYRAYEQYF. The chain links TRBV2 to TRBJ2-7; maybe TRBD1 (6 bases). The V gene's germline CDR1 is SNHLY and CDR2 FYNNEI. The CDR3 runs to 12 residues. The V end lost 8 bases, the J end lost 2 bases, and 10 bases lay between the germline ends.